The 7 T cell receptor beta chains listed next were all sequenced from one sample in a study of blood T cell repertoires in COVID-19. Sequenced by immunoSEQ multiplex PCR; TCRdb stores in-frame clones only, minus some. Of 190,000 or so clones listed, 87% are singletons. Sample: peripheral blood. These receptor sequences come from a woman aged 18-29 years who had recovered from COVID-19.

The genes are TRBV10-3 and TRBJ1-1, with 11 positions matching TRBD1. Germline-derived CDR1 and CDR2 are ENHRY and SYGVKD. The trim removed 6 bases at V and 5 bases at J, leaving 2 bases unmatched. This CDR3 has 13 amino acids. The CDR3 reads CAIRGDRGTEAFF. CDR3 nucleotides: TGTGCCATCAGGGGGGACAGGGGGACTGAAGCTTTCTTT.

The chain is built from TRBV3-1 (or the pseudogene TRBV3-2) and TRBJ2-1, with TRBD1 identical over 7 bases. This CDR3 comprises 15 residues. The germline CDR1 and CDR2 sequences are LGHDT and YNNKEL (reference sequence). With 2 bases clipped from V and 2 bases from J, the junction kept 3 bases outside the gene matches. The CDR3 DNA reads TGTGCCAGCAGCCAACTCACAGGGGCCTACAATGAGCAGTTCTTC. Protein product: CASSQLTGAYNEQFF.

The V call is TRBV7-4, the J call TRBJ2-7, with TRBD2 identical over 12 bases. The CDR3 consists of 19 residues. From germline, CDR1 is SGHVT and CDR2 SQSDAQ. With V trimmed by 1 base and J by 0 bases, 10 bases remained unmatched. The CDR3 DNA reads as TGTGCCAGCAGCTTAGGGACTAGCGGGAAGGAAGATGCCTCCTACGAGCAGTACGTC. Translated, it gives CASSLGTSGKEDASYEQYV.

The V and J genes are TRBV4-3 and TRBJ2-7; tentative D call: TRBD2 (5 bases). Trimming took 0 bases from V and 4 from J, leaving 10 bases between them. Germline CDR1 reads LGHNA; CDR2 reads YSLEER. The CDR3 is made up of 14 amino acids. The CDR3 DNA reads TGCGCCAGCAGCCAAGATGGTAGAGGGTACGAGCAGTACTTC. Its translation: CASSQDGRGYEQYF.

There are a few counts of this clone. This sequence joins TRBV7-9 and TRBJ2-7; the match to TRBD1 covers 8 bases. V lost 1 base, J lost 7 bases, and 9 bases stayed unmatched. CDR1 is SEHNR, CDR2 FQNEAQ, per germline (reference sequence). The CDR3 consists of 15 residues. The CDR3 is CASSLEGTGAGEQYF. As DNA, the CDR3 is TGTGCCAGCAGCTTAGAAGGGACAGGTGCAGGGGAGCAGTACTTC.

This clone was picked up a small number of times. The rearrangement links TRBV3-1 (or the pseudogene TRBV3-2) to TRBJ2-1; D call uncertain. V was trimmed by 5 bases and J by 5 bases, leaving 7 bases between them. Germline CDR1 LGHDT, CDR2 YNNKEL (reference sequence). The CDR3 covers 12 residues. This CDR3 reads CASSFLDNEQFF. The DNA of the CDR3 is TGTGCCAGCAGCTTTTTAGACAATGAGCAGTTCTTC.

This clone was seen once. The genes are TRBV7-2 and TRBJ2-2; 13 nucleotides line up with TRBD2. V shed 5 bases, J shed 6 bases, and the junction held 9 bases outside the gene matches. The germline V gene encodes CDR1 SGHTA and CDR2 FQGNSA. The CDR3 totals 17 residues. CDR3: CASSLRGLAGFAGELFF. CDR3 nucleotides: TGTGCCAGCAGCCTAAGGGGACTAGCGGGATTTGCCGGGGAGCTGTTTTTT. Combining the CDR3 with reference TRBV7-2 and TRBJ2-2 gives the whole variable domain GAGVSQSPSNKVTEKGKDVELRCDPISGHTALYWYRQSLGQGLEFLIYFQGNSAPDKSGLPSDRFSAERTGGSVSTLTIQRTQQEDSAVYLCASSLRGLAGFAGELFFGEGSRLTVL.